This T cell receptor beta chain stems from a study of blood T cell repertoires in COVID-19. Study information: Donors in the United States, Italy and Spain gave samples during acute or convalescent COVID-19.

Libraries were prepared by immunoSEQ multiplex PCR; TCRdb keeps only in-frame clonotypes and omits some of them. The table records under 300,000 clones, roughly 82% of them present only once. CDR3 length equals 10 residues. Trimming took off 7 bases at V and 5 bases at J, with 8 bases between the two ends. Germline CDR1 reads SQVTM; CDR2 reads ANQGSEA. The TCR originated in a man in his forties or fifties who had recovered from COVID-19. Sequencing was done on a sample of peripheral blood. V gene TRBV29-1 combines with J gene TRBJ1-1; no firm D call. CDR3 loop: CSGRTTEAFF. The CDR3 nucleotides are TGCAGCGGGAGAACAACTGAAGCTTTCTTT.